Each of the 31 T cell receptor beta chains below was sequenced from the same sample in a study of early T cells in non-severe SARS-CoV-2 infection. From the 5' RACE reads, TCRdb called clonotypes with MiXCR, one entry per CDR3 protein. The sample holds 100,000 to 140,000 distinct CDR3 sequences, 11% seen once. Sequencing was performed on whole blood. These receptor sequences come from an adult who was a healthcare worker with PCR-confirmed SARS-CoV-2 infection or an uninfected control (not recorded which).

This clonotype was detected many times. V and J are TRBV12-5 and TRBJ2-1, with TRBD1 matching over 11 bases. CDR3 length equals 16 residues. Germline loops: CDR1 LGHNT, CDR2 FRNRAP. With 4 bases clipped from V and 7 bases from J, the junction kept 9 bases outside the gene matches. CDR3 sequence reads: CASGSAGTGGSNEQFF. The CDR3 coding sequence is TGTGCTAGTGGTTCTGCCGGGACAGGGGGTTCTAATGAGCAGTTCTTC.

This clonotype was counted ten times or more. The CDR3 reads CSARAQGLYSNQPQHF. In DNA form, the CDR3 reads TGCAGTGCTAGAGCACAGGGGCTATATAGCAATCAGCCCCAGCATTTT. The gene calls are TRBV20-1 and TRBJ1-5; 7 bases align to TRBD1. This CDR3 is 16 amino acids long. Trimming cost V 1 base and J 0 bases; bases outside gene matches: 6. Per the germline V gene, CDR1 is DFQATT and CDR2 is SNEGSKA (reference sequence).

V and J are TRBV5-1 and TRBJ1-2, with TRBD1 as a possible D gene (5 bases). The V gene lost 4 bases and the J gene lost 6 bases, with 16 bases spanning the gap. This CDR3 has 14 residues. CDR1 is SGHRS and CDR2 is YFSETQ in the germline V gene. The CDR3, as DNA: TGCGCCAGCAGCCCCCGCCCCCCAGGGAATGGCTACACCTTC. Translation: CASSPRPPGNGYTF.

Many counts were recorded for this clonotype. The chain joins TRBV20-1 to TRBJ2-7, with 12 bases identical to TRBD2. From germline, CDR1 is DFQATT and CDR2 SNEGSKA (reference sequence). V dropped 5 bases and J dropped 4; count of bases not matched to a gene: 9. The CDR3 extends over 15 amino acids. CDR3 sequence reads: CSAGLAGSGAYEQYF. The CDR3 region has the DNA TGCAGTGCTGGACTAGCGGGATCCGGAGCATACGAGCAGTACTTC.

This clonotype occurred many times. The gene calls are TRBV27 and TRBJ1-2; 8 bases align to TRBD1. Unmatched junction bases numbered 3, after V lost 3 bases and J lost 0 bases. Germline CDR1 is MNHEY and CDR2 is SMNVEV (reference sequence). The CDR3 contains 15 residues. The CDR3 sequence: CASSFTGGANYGYTF. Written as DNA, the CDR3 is TGTGCCAGCAGTTTTACAGGGGGAGCTAACTATGGCTACACCTTC.

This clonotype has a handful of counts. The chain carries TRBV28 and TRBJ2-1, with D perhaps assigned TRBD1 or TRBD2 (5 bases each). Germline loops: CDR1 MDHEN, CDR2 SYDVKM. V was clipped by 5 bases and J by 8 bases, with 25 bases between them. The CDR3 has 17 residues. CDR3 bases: TGTGCCAGCAGTGTCACGACTCCGGGACCGCCGGGGCATGAGCAGTTCTTC. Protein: CASSVTTPGPPGHEQFF.

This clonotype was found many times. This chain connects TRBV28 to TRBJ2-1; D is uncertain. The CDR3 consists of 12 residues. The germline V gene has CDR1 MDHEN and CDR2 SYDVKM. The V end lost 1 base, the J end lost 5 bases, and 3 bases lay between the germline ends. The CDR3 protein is CASSLSHNEQFF. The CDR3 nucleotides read TGTGCCAGCAGTTTATCGCACAATGAGCAGTTCTTC.

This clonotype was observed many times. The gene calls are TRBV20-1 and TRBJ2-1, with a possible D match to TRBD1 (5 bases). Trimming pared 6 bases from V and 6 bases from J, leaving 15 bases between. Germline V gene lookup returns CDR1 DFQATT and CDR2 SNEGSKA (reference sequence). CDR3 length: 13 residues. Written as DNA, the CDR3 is TGCAGTGCACCGCTAGGAAGGGGCAATGAGCAGTTCTTC. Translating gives CSAPLGRGNEQFF.

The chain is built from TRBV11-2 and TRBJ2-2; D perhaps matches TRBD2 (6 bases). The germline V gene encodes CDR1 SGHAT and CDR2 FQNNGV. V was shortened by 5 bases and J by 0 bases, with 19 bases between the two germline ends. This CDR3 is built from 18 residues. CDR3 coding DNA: TGTGCCAGCAGCCCCTCCCGAGTCGGGACTCCGAACACCGGGGAGCTGTTTTTT. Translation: CASSPSRVGTPNTGELFF.

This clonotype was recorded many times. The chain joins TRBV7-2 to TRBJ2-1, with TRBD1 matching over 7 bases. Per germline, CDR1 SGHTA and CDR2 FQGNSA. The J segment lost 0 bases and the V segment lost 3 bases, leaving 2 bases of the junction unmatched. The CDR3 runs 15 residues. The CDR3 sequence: CASSFGQVSYNEQFF. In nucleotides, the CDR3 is TGTGCCAGCAGCTTCGGACAGGTCTCCTACAATGAGCAGTTCTTC.

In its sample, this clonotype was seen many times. As DNA, the CDR3 is TGCAGTGCTAGAGAGGGGGAATACGAGCAGTACTTC. This sequence encodes CSAREGEYEQYF. The chain carries TRBV20-1 and TRBJ2-7; D tentatively reads TRBD1 or TRBD2 (5 bases each). This CDR3 contains 12 residues. The V and J ends lost 0 bases and 4 bases respectively, with 7 bases between them. CDR1 is DFQATT, CDR2 SNEGSKA, per germline (reference sequence).

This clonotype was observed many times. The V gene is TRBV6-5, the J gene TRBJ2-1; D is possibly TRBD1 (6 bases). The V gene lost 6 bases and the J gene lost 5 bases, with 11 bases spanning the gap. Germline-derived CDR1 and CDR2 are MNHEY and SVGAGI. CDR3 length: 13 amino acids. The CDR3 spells CASSLQGHNEQFF. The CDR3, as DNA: TGTGCCAGCAGCCTACAGGGACACAATGAGCAGTTCTTC.

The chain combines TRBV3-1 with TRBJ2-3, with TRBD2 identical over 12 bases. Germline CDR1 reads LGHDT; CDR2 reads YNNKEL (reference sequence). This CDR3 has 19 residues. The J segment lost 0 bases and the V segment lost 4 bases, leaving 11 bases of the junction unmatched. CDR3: CASSLSPSGRARSTDTQYF. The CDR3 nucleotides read TGTGCCAGCAGCCTCAGCCCTAGCGGGAGGGCCAGAAGCACAGATACGCAGTATTTT.

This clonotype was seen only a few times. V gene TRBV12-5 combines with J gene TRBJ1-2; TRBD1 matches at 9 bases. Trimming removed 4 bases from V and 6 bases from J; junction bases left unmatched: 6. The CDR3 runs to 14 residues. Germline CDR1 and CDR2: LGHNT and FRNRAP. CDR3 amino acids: CASGSGTGSHGYTF. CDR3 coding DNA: TGTGCTAGTGGTTCAGGGACAGGGAGCCATGGCTACACCTTC.

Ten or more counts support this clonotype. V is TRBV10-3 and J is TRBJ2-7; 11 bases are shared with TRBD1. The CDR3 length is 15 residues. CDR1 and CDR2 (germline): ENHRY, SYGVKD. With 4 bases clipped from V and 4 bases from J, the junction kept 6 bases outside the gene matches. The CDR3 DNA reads TGTGCCATCAGTGGGGGACAGGGGGTTAATTACGAGCAGTACTTC. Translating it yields CAISGGQGVNYEQYF.

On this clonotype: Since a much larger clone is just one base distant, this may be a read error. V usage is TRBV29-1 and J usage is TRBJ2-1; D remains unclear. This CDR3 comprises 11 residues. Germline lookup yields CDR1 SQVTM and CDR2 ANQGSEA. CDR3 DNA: TGCCGCGTAGGGAACCTCAATGAGCAGTTCTTC. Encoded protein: CRVGNLNEQFF.

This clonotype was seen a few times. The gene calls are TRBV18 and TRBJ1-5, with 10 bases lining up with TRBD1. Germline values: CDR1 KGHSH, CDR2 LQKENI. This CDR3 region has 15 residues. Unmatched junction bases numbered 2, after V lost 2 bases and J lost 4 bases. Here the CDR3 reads CASSPVGQGNQPQHF. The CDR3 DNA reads TGTGCCAGCTCACCAGTGGGACAGGGGAATCAGCCCCAGCATTTT.

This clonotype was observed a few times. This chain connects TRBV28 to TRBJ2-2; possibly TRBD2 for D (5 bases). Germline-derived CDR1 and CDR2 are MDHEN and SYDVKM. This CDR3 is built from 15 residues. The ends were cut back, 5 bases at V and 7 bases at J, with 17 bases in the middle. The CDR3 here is CASSEGIRTGGELFF. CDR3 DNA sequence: TGTGCCAGCAGTGAGGGAATAAGAACCGGCGGGGAGCTGTTTTTT.

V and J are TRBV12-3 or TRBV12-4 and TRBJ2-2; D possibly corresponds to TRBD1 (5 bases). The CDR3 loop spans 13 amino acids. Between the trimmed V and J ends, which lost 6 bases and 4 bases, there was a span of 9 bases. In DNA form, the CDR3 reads TGTGCCAGCAGCCTCAGGGTCACCGGGGAGCTGTTTTTT. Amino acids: CASSLRVTGELFF.

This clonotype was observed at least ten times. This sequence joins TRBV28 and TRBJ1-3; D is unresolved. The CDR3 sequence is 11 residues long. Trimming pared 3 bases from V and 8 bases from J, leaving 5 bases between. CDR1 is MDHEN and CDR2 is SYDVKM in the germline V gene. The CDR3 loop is CASSFKDTIYF. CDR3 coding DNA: TGTGCCAGCAGTTTTAAAGACACCATATATTTT.

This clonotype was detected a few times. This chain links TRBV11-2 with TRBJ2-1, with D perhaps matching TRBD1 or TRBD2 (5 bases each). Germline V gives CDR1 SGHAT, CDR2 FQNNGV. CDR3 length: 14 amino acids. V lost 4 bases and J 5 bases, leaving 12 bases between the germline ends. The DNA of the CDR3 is TGTGCCAGCAGCTCGCCCGGGGCTAACAATGAGCAGTTCTTC. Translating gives CASSSPGANNEQFF.

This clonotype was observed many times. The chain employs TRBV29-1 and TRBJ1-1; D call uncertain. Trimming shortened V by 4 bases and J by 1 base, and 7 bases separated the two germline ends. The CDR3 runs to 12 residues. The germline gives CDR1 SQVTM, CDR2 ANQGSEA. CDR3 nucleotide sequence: TGCAGCGTTGGAGAGGGGAACACTGAAGCTTTCTTT. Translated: CSVGEGNTEAFF. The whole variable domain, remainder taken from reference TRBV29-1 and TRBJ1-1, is SAVISQKPSRDICQRGTSLTIQCQVDSQVTMMFWYRQQPGQSLTLIATANQGSEATYESGFVIDKFPISRPNLTFSTLTVSNMSPEDSSIYLCSVGEGNTEAFFGQGTRLTVV.

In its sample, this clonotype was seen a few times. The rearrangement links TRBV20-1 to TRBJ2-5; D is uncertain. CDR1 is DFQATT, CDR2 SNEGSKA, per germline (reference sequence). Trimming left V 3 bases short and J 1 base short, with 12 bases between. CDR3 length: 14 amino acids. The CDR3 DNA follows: TGCAGTGCTAGGGGTCCTCTGGCCCAAGAGACCCAGTACTTC. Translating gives CSARGPLAQETQYF.

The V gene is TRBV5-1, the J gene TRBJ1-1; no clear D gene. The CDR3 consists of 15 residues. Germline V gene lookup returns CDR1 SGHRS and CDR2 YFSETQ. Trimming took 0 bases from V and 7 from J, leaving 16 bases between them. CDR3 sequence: CASSLGGTGVGEAFF. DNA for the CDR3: TGCGCCAGCAGCTTGGGGGGAACCGGGGTAGGTGAAGCTTTCTTT.

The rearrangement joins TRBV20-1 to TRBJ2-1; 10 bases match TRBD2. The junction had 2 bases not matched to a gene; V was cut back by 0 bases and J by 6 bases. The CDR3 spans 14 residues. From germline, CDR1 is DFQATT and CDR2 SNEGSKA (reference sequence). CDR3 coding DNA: TGCAGTGCTAGAGAAGGGACTAGCGTCAATGAGCAGTTCTTC. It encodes CSAREGTSVNEQFF.

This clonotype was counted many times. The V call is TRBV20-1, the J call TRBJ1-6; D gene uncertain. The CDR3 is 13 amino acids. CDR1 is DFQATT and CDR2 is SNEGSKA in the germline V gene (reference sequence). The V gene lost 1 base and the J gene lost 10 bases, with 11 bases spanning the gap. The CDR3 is CSARAAEGSPLHF. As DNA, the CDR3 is TGCAGTGCTAGAGCGGCTGAGGGATCACCCCTCCACTTT.

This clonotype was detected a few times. CDR3 nucleotide sequence: TGTGCCAGCAGTGCATCCGGGACAGGGGGTTACGAGCAGTACTTC. It yields the protein CASSASGTGGYEQYF. The chain carries TRBV28 and TRBJ2-7, with 11 bases lining up with TRBD1. Germline V gene lookup returns CDR1 MDHEN and CDR2 SYDVKM. The length of the CDR3 is 15 residues. Germline trimming cut 5 bases from V and 4 bases from J; bases unmatched to any gene: 7.

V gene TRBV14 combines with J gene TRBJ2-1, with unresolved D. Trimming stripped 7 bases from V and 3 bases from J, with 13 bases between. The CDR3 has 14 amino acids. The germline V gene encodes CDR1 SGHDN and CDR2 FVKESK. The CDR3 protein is CASNPLGNYNEQFF. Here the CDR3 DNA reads TGTGCCAGCAACCCCCTGGGGAACTACAATGAGCAGTTCTTC.

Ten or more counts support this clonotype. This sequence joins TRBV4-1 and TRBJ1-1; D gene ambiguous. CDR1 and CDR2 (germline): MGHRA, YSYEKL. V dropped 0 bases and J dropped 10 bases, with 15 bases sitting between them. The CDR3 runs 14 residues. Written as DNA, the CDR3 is TGCGCCAGCAGCCAAGAATTTCCCCGGGGAACAGCTTTCTTT. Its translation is CASSQEFPRGTAFF.

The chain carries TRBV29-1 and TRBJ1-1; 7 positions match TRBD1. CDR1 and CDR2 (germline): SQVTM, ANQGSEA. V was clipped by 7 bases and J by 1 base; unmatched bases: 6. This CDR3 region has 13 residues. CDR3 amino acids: CSARDRSNTEAFF. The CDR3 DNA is TGCAGCGCACGGGACAGATCGAACACTGAAGCTTTCTTT.

The CDR3 DNA is TGCAGTGCTTCCACAGGTGACCATGAAAAACTGTTTTTT. Amino acid sequence: CSASTGDHEKLFF. The chain uses TRBV20-1 and TRBJ1-4; perhaps TRBD1 as D (5 bases). The CDR3 runs 13 residues. Germline V gene data show CDR1 as DFQATT and CDR2 as SNEGSKA (reference sequence). V gave up 5 bases and J gave up 6 bases, with 13 bases separating them.